This entry features one TCR beta chain sequence. CDR3 size: 13 residues. Germline CDR1 is DFQATT and CDR2 is SNEGSKA (reference sequence). The data belong to a study of T cell repertoires in cytomegalovirus infection. TCRdb reprocessed the reads with MiXCR, giving one entry per CDR3 protein. The table shows fewer than 550,000 distinct CDR3 sequences, with approximately 30% occurring only once. The receptor's source is a human donor in good health (CMV status not recorded). Some clones in this sample may be carry-over from other donors' samples. Material for sequencing was PBMCs. This chain connects TRBV20-1 to TRBJ2-5; D perhaps matches TRBD2 (7 bases). The CDR3 DNA reads as TGCAGATCGACTAGGGGGGGGCAAGAGACCCAGTACTTC. This translates into CRSTRGGQETQYF.